The rows below give T cell receptor beta chains drawn from one sample of a study of OX40 agonist ivuxolimab in advanced cancers. Sequenced by immunoSEQ multiplex PCR; TCRdb stores in-frame clones only, minus some. The profile shows 80,000 or so clones, roughly 85% of them singletons. Source: CD4+ or CD8+ T cells sorted from blood, taken in a trial of the OX40 agonist ivuxolimab. These receptors originate from an adult with an advanced solid tumor such as melanoma, head and neck, liver or kidney cancer. The CDR3 runs from the conserved cysteine through the conserved F or W. Each record gives: V gene, clone size, D gene, J gene, CDR3 DNA, CDR3 protein. D genes are given only for firm matches. Only some rows state a clone size, as once, few, many or a class for expanded clones.

>TRBV7-2|NA|TRBD2|TRBJ2-7
TGTGCCAGCACCCGAGGGACTAGCGGGGGCAACGAGCAGTACTTC
CASTRGTSGGNEQYF
>TRBV7-3|NA|NA|TRBJ1-6
TGTGCCAGCAGCCTGGACGGCTATAATTCACCCCTCCACTTT
CASSLDGYNSPLHF
>TRBV7-8|NA|TRBD2|TRBJ2-3
TGTGCCAGCAGCTTAGGCGGGGGGGCCCCAGATACGCAGTATTTT
CASSLGGGAPDTQYF
>TRBV16|NA|NA|TRBJ2-5
TGTGCCAGCAGCCCGGAGGTGGGGACCCAGTACTTC
CASSPEVGTQYF
>TRBV7-6|NA|NA|TRBJ2-3
TGTGCCAGCAGCTCCCGCTCCGAAACGCAGTATTTT
CASSSRSETQYF
>TRBV29-1|NA|NA|TRBJ2-5
TGCAGCGTTGAGGGTCAAGAGTGGACCCAGTACTTC
CSVEGQEWTQYF
>TRBV28|NA|NA|TRBJ1-4
TGTGCCAGCAGTAAGGAGGTGGATGAAAAACTGTTTTTT
CASSKEVDEKLFF
>TRBV7-9|NA|NA|TRBJ2-7
TGTGCCAGCAGCTTAGAAGGGAAGTTTCGCGAGCAGTACTTC
CASSLEGKFREQYF
>TRBV7-3|few|NA|TRBJ1-5
TGTGCCAGCAGCGCCGGCCCGGCGGGGCCCCAGCATTTT
CASSAGPAGPQHF
>TRBV28|few|NA|TRBJ2-7
TGTGCCAGCAGCCGCCAAATAGGCAACTACGAGCAGTACTTC
CASSRQIGNYEQYF
>TRBV9|once|TRBD1|TRBJ1-6
TGTGCCAGCAGCGACAGACAGGGCCAAAATTCACCCCTCCACTTT
CASSDRQGQNSPLHF
>TRBV6-1|NA|TRBD1|TRBJ2-1
TGTGCCAGCACTGAAGGGGGCAGGGTAGGCAATGAGCAGTTCTTC
CASTEGGRVGNEQFF
>TRBV2|NA|TRBD1|TRBJ2-6
TGTGCCAGCAGTCAGGGGGCGCGGGGGGCCAACGTCCTGACTTTC
CASSQGARGANVLTF
>TRBV18|NA|NA|TRBJ1-5
TGTGCCAGCTCACCTTCCCAGAGCAATCAGCCCCAGCATTTT
CASSPSQSNQPQHF
>TRBV4-1|NA|TRBD1|TRBJ2-3
TGCGCCAGCAGCCGAGGACAGGGCACAGATACGCAGTATTTT
CASSRGQGTDTQYF
>TRBV29-1|NA|NA|TRBJ2-7
TGCAGCGTTGTAAGGGGACGTTCAACCTACGAGCAGTACTTC
CSVVRGRSTYEQYF
>TRBV9|once|NA|TRBJ1-4
TGTGCCAGCAGCAGAAGGGCAGGGGTAGGTGAAAAACTGTTTTTT
CASSRRAGVGEKLFF
>TRBV4-3|NA|NA|TRBJ2-7
TGCGCCAGCAGCCCGACTAGGGGAATCCAATACGAGCAGTACTTC
CASSPTRGIQYEQYF
>TRBV18|NA|NA|TRBJ1-1
TGTGCCAGCTCACCCGCGGACGCTGAAGCTTTCTTT
CASSPADAEAFF
>TRBV5-4|NA|NA|TRBJ2-3
TGTGCCAGCAGAGGGGACACCGGCACAGATACGCAGTATTTT
CASRGDTGTDTQYF
>TRBV20-1|NA|NA|TRBJ1-2
TGCAGTGCTTTACAGGGATATGGCTACACCTTC
CSALQGYGYTF
>TRBV19|once|NA|TRBJ2-7
TGTGCCAGTAGTATGGAACGAGACTCATCCCTCGAGCAGTACTTC
CASSMERDSSLEQYF
>TRBV7-2|NA|TRBD2|TRBJ2-3
TGTGCCAGCAGCTTATATAGCGGGGGGGCAGATACGCAGTATTTT
CASSLYSGGADTQYF
>TRBV7-8|NA|NA|TRBJ1-2
TGTGCCAGCAGCTTAGGCAACTATGGCTACACCTTC
CASSLGNYGYTF
>TRBV19|once|NA|TRBJ2-3
TGTGCCAGTAGTATAGGAAGCGTCTACACAGATACGCAGTATTTT
CASSIGSVYTDTQYF
>TRBV20-1|few|TRBD1|TRBJ1-1
TGCAGTGCTAGACCGGGACAGGAAGCTTTCTTT
CSARPGQEAFF
>TRBV11-2|NA|NA|TRBJ2-5
TGTGCCAGCAGCCCTCGGGCAGTTGGGAACCGGTACCAAGAGACCCAGTACTTC
CASSPRAVGNRYQETQYF
>TRBV7-9|NA|TRBD1|TRBJ1-2
TGTGCCATCTCCCAAAAGACAGGGGTCGACTATGGCTACACCTTC
CAISQKTGVDYGYTF
>TRBV5-4|NA|NA|TRBJ2-5
TGTGCCAGCAGCTTGCTTACTACCGCTGGTGAGACCCAGTACTTC
CASSLLTTAGETQYF
>TRBV4-2|NA|TRBD2|TRBJ2-5
TGTGCCAGCAGCCAAGTCGCTAGCGGGGCCTACTATGGGGCCCAGTACTTC
CASSQVASGAYYGAQYF
>TRBV11-3|NA|NA|TRBJ2-3
TGTGCCAGCAGCTCCCCGATACCGGAGACTACGCAGTATTTT
CASSSPIPETTQYF
>TRBV5-6|NA|NA|TRBJ2-2
TGTGCCAGCAGCTTGGGAGTTCTCCGCACCGGGGAGCTGTTTTTT
CASSLGVLRTGELFF
>TRBV11-3|NA|NA|TRBJ1-5
TGTGCCAGCAGCCCAGGGGTCAAACGAGGCCTAGGGGCCCAGCATTTT
CASSPGVKRGLGAQHF
>TRBV7-3|NA|NA|TRBJ1-6
TGTGCCAGCAGCAACAGGGACAATTCACCCCTCCACTTT
CASSNRDNSPLHF
>TRBV7-9|NA|NA|TRBJ2-7
TGTGCCAGCAGCTTAGCCGGAACTGGGGGGCTTTTAAACGAGCAGTACTTC
CASSLAGTGGLLNEQYF
>TRBV11-2|NA|TRBD2|TRBJ2-2
TGTGCCAGCAGAACACTAGCGGGGGGGCCGGTCGGGGAGCTGTTTTTT
CASRTLAGGPVGELFF
>TRBV27|NA|NA|TRBJ2-1
TGTGCCAGCAGCGAGGGATGGGACCCGTTGCCAGCCTACAATGAGCAGTTCTTC
CASSEGWDPLPAYNEQFF
>TRBV7-3|NA|NA|TRBJ1-1
TGTGCCAGCAGCTTATCGGGGCCGAACACTGAAGCTTTCTTT
CASSLSGPNTEAFF
>TRBV2|NA|TRBD1|TRBJ1-2
TGTGCCAGCAGTGAAGCGAGGACAGGACGGAGTGGCTACACCTTC
CASSEARTGRSGYTF
>TRBV7-9|NA|NA|TRBJ1-1
TGTGCCAGCAGCTTACTAACTGAAGCTTTCTTT
CASSLLTEAFF
>TRBV18|NA|NA|TRBJ2-2
TGTGCCAGCTCACCGGCAGCCACGAACACCGGGGAGCTGTTTTTT
CASSPAATNTGELFF
>TRBV28|NA|TRBD1|TRBJ2-7
TGTGCCAGCAGTTACATCGGACAGGGTACCAGGCAGTACTTC
CASSYIGQGTRQYF
>TRBV19|NA|NA|TRBJ2-2
TGTGCCAGTAGTACAGCAGGGGATCGGGGGGAGCTGTTTTTT
CASSTAGDRGELFF
>TRBV5-4|NA|NA|TRBJ1-2
TGTGCCAGCAGCGCCGACAGTATTATTGGCTACACCTTC
CASSADSIIGYTF